What follows are 26 T cell receptor beta chains derived from one specimen sequenced in a study of T cells in Graves' hyperthyroidism and ophthalmopathy. Amplification targeted TCR beta CDR3 regions from RNA transcripts. First-round RT-PCR of the TCR CDR3 relied on the HTBI primer set. From the multiplex PCR reads, TCRdb called clonotypes with MiXCR, one entry per CDR3 protein. In the table there are 550,000 to 850,000 distinct CDR3 sequences, approximately 18% of which are singletons. The sequenced sample consisted of blood. These receptors were taken from a woman between 45 and 65 years old with Graves' hyperthyroidism that later progressed to Graves' ophthalmopathy.

V and J are TRBV10-3 and TRBJ1-4; 11 nucleotides match TRBD1. The germline gives CDR1 ENHRY, CDR2 SYGVKD. This CDR3 contains 15 residues. Trimming removed 5 bases from V and 8 bases from J; junction bases left unmatched: 7. The CDR3 reads CAISLDRGLQEKLFF. The CDR3 DNA reads TGTGCCATCAGTCTGGACAGGGGGCTTCAGGAAAAACTGTTTTTT.

This clonotype has at least ten counts. The chain is built from TRBV7-8 and TRBJ1-4; 7 positions match TRBD1. V dropped 6 bases and J dropped 4; count of bases not matched to a gene: 11. The CDR3 has 16 amino acids. From germline, CDR1 is SGHVS and CDR2 FQNEAQ. The CDR3 DNA sequence: TGTGCCAGCAGACTCACGACAGGGAGGGATAATGAAAAACTGTTTTTT. Translated, it gives CASRLTTGRDNEKLFF.

The chain couples TRBV3-1 to TRBJ2-2; perhaps D is TRBD1 or TRBD2 (7 bases each). Germline CDR1 LGHDT, CDR2 YNNKEL (reference sequence). This CDR3 is built from 17 residues. V shed 2 bases and J shed 7 bases, with 20 bases lying between them. The CDR3 reads CASSQSGRAGGDGELFF. For the CDR3, the DNA is TGTGCCAGCAGCCAATCCGGCCGGGCAGGGGGGGACGGGGAGCTGTTTTTT.

The gene calls are TRBV12-3 or TRBV12-4 and TRBJ1-4; 11 bases map to TRBD1. After removal of 5 bases from V and 8 bases from J, the junction contained 10 bases not matched to a gene. The CDR3 runs to 16 residues. The CDR3 is CASSVPGQGDNEKLFF. CDR3 in DNA: TGTGCCAGCAGTGTCCCGGGACAGGGGGACAACGAAAAACTGTTTTTT.

Turning to this clonotype: This may be a read error, as it is one base from a much larger clone. The chain has TRBV6-1 and TRBJ1-5, with D hard to call. There are 15 residues in the CDR3. Germline V CDR1 and CDR2: MNHNS, SASEGT. The CDR3 region is CASSPDGYSNQPRHF. The CDR3 DNA reads TGTGCCAGCAGTCCGGACGGTTATAGCAATCAGCCCCGGCATTTT.

This clonotype showed up many times. This sequence joins TRBV29-1 and TRBJ2-7, with 7 bases that match TRBD1. There are 14 residues in the CDR3. Germline assignment: CDR1 SQVTM and CDR2 ANQGSEA. The trim removed 4 bases at V and 0 bases at J, leaving 6 bases unmatched. The DNA for the CDR3 is TGCAGCGTTGTCCGGGACAGAAACTCCTACGAGCAGTACTTC. Protein sequence: CSVVRDRNSYEQYF.

As concerns this clonotype: Being one base from a much bigger clone, this may be a read error. The chain is built from TRBV18 and TRBJ2-3, with a weak D call TRBD2 (6 bases). Germline-derived CDR1 and CDR2 are KGHSH and LQKENI. There are 15 residues in the CDR3. Between the trimmed V and J ends, which lost 5 bases and 1 base, there was a span of 13 bases. The CDR3 spells CASSSIRRGTDTQYF. In DNA, the CDR3 is TGTGCCAGCTCAAGCATCCGGAGGGGCACAGATACGCAGTATTTT.

This clonotype was seen repeatedly, ten times or more. The V and J genes are TRBV9 and TRBJ2-5; tentatively, D is TRBD1 (6 bases). V dropped 4 bases and J dropped 5 bases, with 15 bases sitting between them. Germline assignment: CDR1 SGDLS and CDR2 YYNGEE. The CDR3 totals 14 residues. The CDR3 sequence is CASSRGTSGETQYF. CDR3 sequence (DNA): TGTGCCAGCAGCAGGGGGACCTCCGGTGAGACCCAGTACTTC.

The gene calls are TRBV19 and TRBJ1-2; 8 nucleotides match TRBD1. Germline V gene data show CDR1 as LNHDA and CDR2 as SQIVND (reference sequence). V lost 9 bases, J lost 4 bases, and 13 bases stayed unmatched. CDR3 size: 15 residues. CDR3 amino acids: CASYPRDRLSYGYTF. The CDR3 DNA reads as TGTGCCAGCTACCCCCGGGACAGGCTTTCCTATGGCTACACCTTC. Variable domain in full (rest from reference TRBV19 and TRBJ1-2): DGGITQSPKYLFRKEGQNVTLSCEQNLNHDAMYWYRQDPGQGLRLIYYSQIVNDFQKGDIAEGYSVSREKKESFPLTVTSAQKNPTAFYLCASYPRDRLSYGYTFGSGTRLTVV.

This chain uses TRBV20-1 with TRBJ2-7; 9 positions match TRBD2. V trimming: 1 base; J trimming: 3 bases; junction bases outside the gene matches: 7. The CDR3 is made up of 15 amino acids. Germline V CDR1 and CDR2: DFQATT, SNEGSKA (reference sequence). As DNA, the CDR3 is TGCAGTGCTAGAGGCGAGCGGGAGGTAGGCTACGAGCAGTACTTC. Translated, it gives CSARGEREVGYEQYF.

Concerning this clonotype itself: The junction departs from germline at one end; a sequencing error may be responsible. J is TRBJ1-4 and V is TRBV5-1; D is undetermined. The V gene's germline CDR1 is SGHRS and CDR2 YFSETQ. The CDR3 consists of 14 residues. The CDR3 loop is CASSLGATNGKLFF. CDR3 DNA: TGCGCCAGCAGCTTGGGAGCAACTAATGGAAAACTGTTTTTT.

V gene TRBV7-9 combines with J gene TRBJ1-2, with TRBD1 identical over 9 bases. Germline values: CDR1 SEHNR, CDR2 FQNEAQ (reference sequence). The J segment lost 4 bases and the V segment lost 5 bases, leaving 11 bases of the junction unmatched. This CDR3 contains 16 residues. This CDR3 is CASSVDRGARGYGYTF. The CDR3 nucleotides are TGTGCCAGCAGCGTAGACAGGGGGGCTCGCGGCTATGGCTACACCTTC.

This clonotype came up many times. The chain uses TRBV2 and TRBJ2-4; either TRBD1 or TRBD2 may fit D (6 bases each). The germline CDR1 and CDR2 sequences are SNHLY and FYNNEI. This CDR3 has 14 amino acids. V lost 10 bases and J 3 bases, leaving 16 bases between the germline ends. This CDR3 reads CAIHREEGKNIQYF. The CDR3 DNA follows: TGTGCCATACACAGGGAGGAGGGCAAAAACATTCAGTACTTC. The whole variable domain, remainder taken from reference TRBV2 and TRBJ2-4, is EPEVTQTPSHQVTQMGQEVILRCVPISNHLYFYWYRQILGQKVEFLVSFYNNEISEKSEIFDDQFSVERPDGSNFTLKIRSTKLEDSAMYFCAIHREEGKNIQYFGAGTRLSVL.

This clonotype was observed many times. The chain combines TRBV18 with TRBJ2-7, with TRBD2 matching 13 bases. CDR3 length equals 15 residues. CDR1 and CDR2 from the germline V gene are KGHSH and LQKENI. The V and J ends lost 8 bases and 2 bases, in that order; junction bases with no gene match: 6. CDR3 in amino acids: CASTRTSGGAYEQYF. The DNA for the CDR3 is TGTGCCAGCACAAGAACTAGCGGGGGGGCCTACGAGCAGTACTTC.

This chain uses TRBV20-1 with TRBJ1-5, with no clear D. The germline V gene has CDR1 DFQATT and CDR2 SNEGSKA (reference sequence). This CDR3 spans 13 amino acids. Trimming cost V 3 bases and J 4 bases, with 10 bases left between them. The CDR3 spells CSASPSYNQPQHF. CDR3 sequence (DNA): TGCAGTGCTAGCCCCTCTTATAATCAGCCCCAGCATTTT.

The table lists this clonotype with many counts. The rearrangement uses TRBV7-6 and TRBJ2-7; 8 bases fit TRBD1. Germline-derived CDR1 and CDR2 are SGHVS and FNYEAQ. This CDR3 has 15 amino acids. The trim removed 3 bases at V and 6 bases at J, leaving 10 bases unmatched. This CDR3 is CASSFHQTGDVEQYF. CDR3 DNA: TGTGCCAGCAGCTTTCACCAGACAGGGGATGTCGAGCAGTACTTC.

This clonotype has ten or more counts. V is TRBV7-6 and J is TRBJ2-3; D gene unclear. Looked up from germline, CDR1 is SGHVS and CDR2 is FNYEAQ. CDR3 length: 13 amino acids. V gave up 8 bases and J gave up 6 bases, with 15 bases separating them. CDR3 sequence: CASSPRPTDTQYF. DNA of the CDR3: TGTGCCAGCTCACCCAGACCTACCGATACGCAGTATTTT.

This clonotype was seen repeatedly, ten times or more. This rearrangement joins TRBV7-8 to TRBJ1-1; D call uncertain. Trimming pared 3 bases from V and 1 base from J, leaving 12 bases between. Germline lookup yields CDR1 SGHVS and CDR2 FQNEAQ. The CDR3 contains 15 residues. Written as DNA, the CDR3 is TGTGCCAGCAGCTTGGTACACCAAAGGAACACTGAAGCTTTCTTT. The encoded protein is CASSLVHQRNTEAFF.

This chain connects TRBV27 to TRBJ1-2, with TRBD1 identical over 10 bases. V shed 7 bases and J 7 bases; nucleotides not matched to a gene: 15. Germline V lookup: CDR1 MNHEY, CDR2 SMNVEV (reference sequence). The CDR3 loop spans 16 amino acids. The CDR3 nucleotides read TGTGCCAGCACTCCGTGGGGACAGGGGAAATCGGGTGGCTACACCTTC. Its protein is CASTPWGQGKSGGYTF.

This clonotype appeared a few times. The V gene is TRBV5-4, the J gene TRBJ2-2; D ambiguous. CDR1 is SGHNT, CDR2 YYREEE, per germline (reference sequence). V lost 0 bases, J lost 0 bases, and 9 bases lay in between. The CDR3 consists of 16 residues. CDR3 amino acids: CASSLDPTANTGELFF. CDR3 coding DNA: TGTGCCAGCAGCTTGGACCCGACCGCGAACACCGGGGAGCTGTTTTTT. Drawing the rest from reference TRBV5-4 and TRBJ2-2, the complete variable domain is ETGVTQSPTHLIKTRGQQVTLRCSSQSGHNTVSWYQQALGQGPQFIFQYYREEENGRGNFPPRFSGLQFPNYSSELNVNALELDDSALYLCASSLDPTANTGELFFGEGSRLTVL.

This clonotype appeared many times. This sequence joins TRBV7-8 and TRBJ2-7, with D perhaps matching TRBD1 (6 bases). From germline, CDR1 is SGHVS and CDR2 FQNEAQ. V was clipped by 5 bases and J by 3 bases, with 20 bases between them. The CDR3 contains 16 residues. In nucleotides, the CDR3 is TGTGCCAGCAGCAAAAATACAGGGCAGATTTACTACGAGCAGTACTTC. It specifies CASSKNTGQIYYEQYF.

The V call is TRBV5-6, the J call TRBJ1-2; weak D call: TRBD1 (6 bases). This CDR3 is built from 14 residues. CDR1 is SGHDT and CDR2 is YYEEEE in the germline V gene. V was clipped by 2 bases and J by 8 bases, with 16 bases between them. The CDR3 sequence: CASSFGRGTIGYTF. In DNA form, the CDR3 reads TGTGCCAGCAGCTTCGGGCGAGGGACAATCGGCTACACCTTC.

This clonotype was observed many times. The rearrangement links TRBV11-2 to TRBJ1-2; 9 bases are shared with TRBD1. This CDR3 has 14 residues. J gave up 5 bases and V 5 bases, and 6 bases lay outside the gene matches. The germline gives CDR1 SGHAT, CDR2 FQNNGV. The chain's CDR3 is CASSEQGAQYGYTF. In DNA, the CDR3 is TGTGCCAGCAGCGAACAGGGGGCTCAGTATGGCTACACCTTC.

In its sample, this clonotype was seen a few times. The chain recombines TRBV7-9 with TRBJ2-1, with D maybe TRBD2 (6 bases). The CDR3 spans 16 residues. Trimming took 5 bases from V and 4 from J, leaving 18 bases between them. Germline assignment: CDR1 SEHNR and CDR2 FQNEAQ (reference sequence). CDR3 sequence reads: CASSADLARVYNEQFF. The CDR3 DNA is TGTGCCAGCAGCGCAGACCTAGCGAGGGTATACAATGAGCAGTTCTTC.

This clonotype was observed once. V usage is TRBV11-2 and J usage is TRBJ2-7, with TRBD1 matching over 7 bases. V gave up 1 base and J gave up 2 bases; unmatched junction bases: 5. Per germline, CDR1 SGHAT and CDR2 FQNNGV. The length of the CDR3 is 15 residues. In DNA, the CDR3 is TGTGCCAGCAGCTTAGCGCCAGGGGGACCCTACGAGCAGTACTTC. Protein product: CASSLAPGGPYEQYF.

The genes are TRBV4-1 and TRBJ1-4, with a possible D match to TRBD1 (6 bases). With 3 bases removed from V and 4 bases from J, the gap between germline ends came to 12 bases. This CDR3 is 15 amino acids long. CDR1 and CDR2 from the germline V gene are MGHRA and YSYEKL. DNA of the CDR3: TGCGCCAGCAGCCATGGGGCCAGGGGTAATGAAAAACTGTTTTTT. Encoded protein: CASSHGARGNEKLFF.